This T cell receptor (beta chain) was captured in a study of cytomegalovirus exposure and HLA in healthy donors. About the research overall: The same platform was used for the approximately 110 validation repertoires and the approximately 670 first-cohort repertoires, a later analysis reported.

CDR1 and CDR2 from the germline V gene are MNHEY and SVGAGI. V gave up 0 bases and J gave up 4 bases; unmatched junction bases: 1. CDR3 length equals 15 residues. Points from the study as a whole: The majority of TCR sequences were rare, yet some public TCRs appeared in many donors. Researchers catalogued some 160 TCR beta chains as cytomegalovirus-associated. TCR clusters originating in the first cohort tended to co-occur in the roughly 130 validation repertoires, according to a later analysis.

Assay: immunoSEQ multiplex PCR; the TCRdb copy retains only in-frame clones and omits some. The data show fewer than 350,000 clones, roughly 90% seen once. With respect to this clone: Antigen unknown. The same CDR3 is also encoded by other DNA sequences in this sample.

The specimen sequenced was PBMCs. The clonotype was recovered from a woman in her late teens or twenties in good health and CMV-seronegative. The rearrangement uses TRBV6-5 and TRBJ1-2, with 11 nucleotides matching TRBD1. CDR3 bases: TGTGCCAGCAGTTACTCGGGACAGGGGGTCTATGGCTACACCTTC. Its translation: CASSYSGQGVYGYTF.